The clone carrying this T cell receptor beta chain was observed many times. These data are taken from a study of blood T cell repertoires in COVID-19. Study as a whole: T cells, B-cell-depleted T cells, or PBMCs provided the cDNA or gDNA that served as material.

In germline, CDR1 is SGHTA, CDR2 FQGTGA. The CDR3 extends over 18 amino acids. Trimming cost V 5 bases and J 2 bases, with 22 bases left between them. Profiling relied on immunoSEQ multiplex PCR, and the TCRdb table lists in-frame clones only, not all of them. The sample shows around 250,000 clones, about 86% of them seen only once. Source material: peripheral blood. This clonotype originated in a man aged 60-69 years with acute or convalescent COVID-19. V gene TRBV7-3 combines with J gene TRBJ2-1, with D maybe TRBD1 (6 bases). The CDR3 region has the DNA TGTGCCAGCAGCCCCCGAGGGGGAGCAGGACTTACCTACAATGAGCAGTTCTTC. It codes for CASSPRGGAGLTYNEQFF.